A selection of T cell receptor beta chains follows, all from one sample in a study of T-cell memory formation after mild COVID-19. TCRdb reprocessed the 5' RACE reads via MiXCR and lists one record per CDR3 protein. The sample consists of 500,000 to 600,000 distinct CDR3 sequences, approximately 19% of them appearing once. Sequenced sample: PBMCs or a T cell subset sorted from them (not recorded which). All receptors derive from an adult woman who had mild COVID-19 (a few samples of this study predate the infection). Cell type and time point are not known. CDR3s include the opening cysteine and the closing phenylalanine or tryptophan. Each record gives: D gene, clone size, V gene, J gene, CDR3 protein, CDR3 DNA. A D gene is named only where the DNA matches it firmly. Clone size is shown for a subset of rows, as once, few, many or a class of expanded clone.

D gene: .
clone size: .
V gene: TRBV19
J gene: TRBJ2-7
CDR3 protein: CASSPRPGFKYEQYF
CDR3 DNA: TGTGCCAGTAGCCCAAGACCAGGGTTTAAGTACGAGCAGTACTTC

D gene: .
clone size: .
V gene: TRBV5-5
J gene: TRBJ2-5
CDR3 protein: CASSWRTSRETQYF
CDR3 DNA: TGTGCCAGCAGTTGGAGGACCTCACGGGAGACCCAGTACTTC

D gene: TRBD2
clone size: few
V gene: TRBV12-3/TRBV12-4
J gene: TRBJ2-1
CDR3 protein: CASSRGLALGNEQFF
CDR3 DNA: TGTGCCAGCAGCAGAGGACTAGCGCTAGGCAATGAGCAGTTCTTC

D gene: .
clone size: .
V gene: TRBV7-2
J gene: TRBJ2-3
CDR3 protein: CASSSGGGEASRQYF
CDR3 DNA: TGTGCCAGCAGTTCCGGGGGCGGGGAGGCCTCAAGGCAGTATTTT

D gene: .
clone size: .
V gene: TRBV12-3/TRBV12-4
J gene: TRBJ1-2
CDR3 protein: CASSVIGFLPHGYTF
CDR3 DNA: TGTGCCAGCAGTGTAATAGGCTTTTTACCCCATGGCTACACCTTC

D gene: .
clone size: .
V gene: TRBV9
J gene: TRBJ2-1
CDR3 protein: CASSVAGGLDEQFF
CDR3 DNA: TGTGCCAGCAGCGTAGCGGGGGGCCTGGATGAGCAGTTCTTC

D gene: TRBD2
clone size: many
V gene: TRBV12-3/TRBV12-4
J gene: TRBJ2-1
CDR3 protein: CASSPFPETSGREPYNEQFF
CDR3 DNA: TGTGCCAGCAGTCCCTTCCCGGAAACTAGCGGGAGAGAACCCTACAATGAGCAGTTCTTC

D gene: .
clone size: .
V gene: TRBV6-5
J gene: TRBJ2-4
CDR3 protein: CASSYSRGRYDIQYF
CDR3 DNA: TGTGCCAGCAGTTACTCACGGGGGCGTTATGACATTCAGTACTTC

D gene: TRBD2
clone size: few
V gene: TRBV9
J gene: TRBJ2-5
CDR3 protein: CASSGGGLAGTWGQYF
CDR3 DNA: TGTGCCAGCAGTGGAGGGGGCCTAGCGGGAACCTGGGGCCAGTACTTC

D gene: TRBD2
clone size: .
V gene: TRBV7-1
J gene: TRBJ2-7
CDR3 protein: CASSAGSSGLEQYF
CDR3 DNA: TGTGCCAGCAGCGCAGGGTCTAGCGGGCTCGAGCAGTACTTC

D gene: .
clone size: .
V gene: TRBV21-1
J gene: TRBJ2-1
CDR3 protein: CASSQGGAAPYNEQFF
CDR3 DNA: TGTGCCAGCAGCCAGGGGGGGGCAGCACCCTACAATGAGCAGTTCTTC

D gene: TRBD2
clone size: few
V gene: TRBV7-6
J gene: TRBJ2-5
CDR3 protein: CASSLAGGATQETQYF
CDR3 DNA: TGTGCCAGCAGCTTAGCCGGGGGGGCCACCCAAGAGACCCAGTACTTC

D gene: .
clone size: .
V gene: TRBV20-1
J gene: TRBJ2-7
CDR3 protein: CSARVRDEQYF
CDR3 DNA: TGCAGTGCTAGAGTTAGGGACGAGCAGTACTTC

D gene: .
clone size: few
V gene: TRBV12-3/TRBV12-4
J gene: TRBJ2-5
CDR3 protein: CASSLRSQEETQYF
CDR3 DNA: TGTGCCAGCAGTTTGAGGTCCCAGGAAGAGACCCAGTACTTC

D gene: .
clone size: .
V gene: TRBV20-1
J gene: TRBJ2-2
CDR3 protein: CSVDGTRPGELFF
CDR3 DNA: TGCAGTGTCGACGGAACGAGACCCGGGGAGCTGTTTTTT

D gene: .
clone size: few
V gene: TRBV12-3/TRBV12-4
J gene: TRBJ1-1
CDR3 protein: CASSLGDRPNTEAFF
CDR3 DNA: TGTGCCAGCAGTTTAGGTGACAGACCGAACACTGAAGCTTTCTTT

D gene: .
clone size: .
V gene: TRBV5-1
J gene: TRBJ2-2
CDR3 protein: CASSQAGPGELFF
CDR3 DNA: TGCGCCAGCAGCCAGGCAGGGCCCGGGGAGCTGTTTTTT

D gene: .
clone size: .
V gene: TRBV14
J gene: TRBJ1-4
CDR3 protein: CASSQDHRRIEKLFF
CDR3 DNA: TGTGCCAGCAGCCAAGATCATCGACGGATAGAAAAACTGTTTTTT

D gene: .
clone size: .
V gene: TRBV6-5
J gene: TRBJ2-7
CDR3 protein: CASSSGQLYEQYF
CDR3 DNA: TGTGCCAGCAGTTCTGGACAGCTATACGAGCAGTACTTC

D gene: .
clone size: few
V gene: TRBV7-9
J gene: TRBJ2-3
CDR3 protein: CASSLRIQAAPYRTDTQYF
CDR3 DNA: TGTGCCAGCAGCTTGAGGATTCAAGCGGCCCCGTACCGCACAGATACGCAGTATTTT

D gene: TRBD2
clone size: .
V gene: TRBV5-6
J gene: TRBJ2-7
CDR3 protein: CASSLLTSGYEQYF
CDR3 DNA: TGTGCCAGCAGCTTGTTGACTAGCGGGTACGAGCAGTACTTC

D gene: .
clone size: few
V gene: TRBV4-1
J gene: TRBJ1-1
CDR3 protein: CASSQALGHSEAFF
CDR3 DNA: TGCGCCAGCAGCCAAGCCTTAGGGCATAGTGAAGCTTTCTTT

D gene: TRBD1
clone size: .
V gene: TRBV2
J gene: TRBJ2-4
CDR3 protein: CASRWTGNADIQYF
CDR3 DNA: TGTGCCAGCCGATGGACAGGGAATGCGGACATTCAGTACTTC

D gene: .
clone size: .
V gene: TRBV29-1
J gene: TRBJ2-5
CDR3 protein: CSARVNTIEETQYF
CDR3 DNA: TGCAGCGCCCGGGTAAATACTATAGAGGAGACCCAGTACTTC

D gene: .
clone size: few
V gene: TRBV5-5
J gene: TRBJ2-7
CDR3 protein: CASSFAVEQYF
CDR3 DNA: TGTGCCAGCAGCTTTGCAGTCGAGCAGTACTTC

D gene: .
clone size: once
V gene: TRBV3-1
J gene: TRBJ2-2
CDR3 protein: CASSQRAARNTGELFF
CDR3 DNA: TGTGCCAGCAGCCAACGGGCAGCTCGGAACACCGGGGAGCTGTTTTTT

D gene: .
clone size: few
V gene: TRBV5-6
J gene: TRBJ2-2
CDR3 protein: CASSGGRFTGELFF
CDR3 DNA: TGTGCCAGCAGCGGGGGACGGTTCACCGGGGAGCTGTTTTTT

D gene: .
clone size: .
V gene: TRBV12-3/TRBV12-4
J gene: TRBJ2-3
CDR3 protein: CASSFRTRTDTQYF
CDR3 DNA: TGTGCCAGCAGTTTTCGGACAAGAACAGATACGCAGTATTTT

D gene: TRBD1
clone size: .
V gene: TRBV18
J gene: TRBJ1-1
CDR3 protein: CASSPQTGHTEAFF
CDR3 DNA: TGTGCCAGCTCACCTCAGACAGGGCACACTGAAGCTTTCTTT